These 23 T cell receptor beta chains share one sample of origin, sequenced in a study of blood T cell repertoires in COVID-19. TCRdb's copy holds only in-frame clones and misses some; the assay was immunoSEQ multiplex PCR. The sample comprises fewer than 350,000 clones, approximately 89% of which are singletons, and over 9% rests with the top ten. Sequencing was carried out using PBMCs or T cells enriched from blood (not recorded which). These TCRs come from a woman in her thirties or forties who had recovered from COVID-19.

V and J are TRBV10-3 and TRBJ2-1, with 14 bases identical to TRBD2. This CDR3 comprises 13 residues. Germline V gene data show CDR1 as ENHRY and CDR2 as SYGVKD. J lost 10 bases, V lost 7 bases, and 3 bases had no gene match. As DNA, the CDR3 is TGTGCCATCACGGGACTAGCGGGAGTCGAGCAGTTCTTC. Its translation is CAITGLAGVEQFF.

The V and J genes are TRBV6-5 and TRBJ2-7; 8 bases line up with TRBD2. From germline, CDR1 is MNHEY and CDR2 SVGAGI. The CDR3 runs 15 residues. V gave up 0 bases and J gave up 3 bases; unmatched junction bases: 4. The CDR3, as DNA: TGTGCCAGCAGTTACTCTTCCGGGGGGGGCTACGAGCAGTACTTC. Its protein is CASSYSSGGGYEQYF.

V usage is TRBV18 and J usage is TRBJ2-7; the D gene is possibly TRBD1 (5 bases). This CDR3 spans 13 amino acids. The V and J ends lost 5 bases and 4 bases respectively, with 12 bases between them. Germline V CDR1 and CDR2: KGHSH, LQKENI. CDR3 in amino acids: CASSTSGAYEQYF. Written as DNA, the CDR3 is TGTGCCAGCTCAACCTCTGGGGCTTACGAGCAGTACTTC.

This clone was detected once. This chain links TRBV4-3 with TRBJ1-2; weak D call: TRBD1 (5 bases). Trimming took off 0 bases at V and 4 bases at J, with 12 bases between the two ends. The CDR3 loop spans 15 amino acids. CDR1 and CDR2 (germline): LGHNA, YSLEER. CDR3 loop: CASSQDRAGAYGYTF. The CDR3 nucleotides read TGCGCCAGCAGCCAAGACAGGGCAGGCGCCTATGGCTACACCTTC.

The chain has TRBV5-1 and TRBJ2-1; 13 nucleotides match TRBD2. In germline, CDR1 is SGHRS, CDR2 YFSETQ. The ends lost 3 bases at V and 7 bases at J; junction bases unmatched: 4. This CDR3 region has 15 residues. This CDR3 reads CASSYRTSGRNEQFF. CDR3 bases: TGCGCCAGCAGCTACCGGACTAGCGGGAGAAATGAGCAGTTCTTC.

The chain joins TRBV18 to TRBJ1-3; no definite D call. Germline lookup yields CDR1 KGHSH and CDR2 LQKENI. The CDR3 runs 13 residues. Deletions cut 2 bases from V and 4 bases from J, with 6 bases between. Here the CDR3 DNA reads TGTGCCAGCTCACCAGGAGCCGGAAACACCATATATTTT. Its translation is CASSPGAGNTIYF.

The CDR3 reads CSVRQGYSTEAFF. The CDR3 region has the DNA TGCAGCGTCCGACAGGGATACAGCACTGAAGCTTTCTTT. The chain joins TRBV29-1 to TRBJ1-1; TRBD1 agrees at 7 bases. The CDR3 has 13 amino acids. Germline V gene data show CDR1 as SQVTM and CDR2 as ANQGSEA. Losses at the gene ends were 6 bases for V and 4 bases for J; bases not matched to a gene: 8.

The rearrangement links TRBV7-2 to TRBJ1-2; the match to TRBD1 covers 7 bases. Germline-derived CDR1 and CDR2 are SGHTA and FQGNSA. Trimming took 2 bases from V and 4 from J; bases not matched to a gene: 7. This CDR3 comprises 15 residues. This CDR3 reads CASSLTRDSPYGYTF. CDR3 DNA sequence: TGTGCCAGCAGCTTAACCCGGGACAGCCCCTATGGCTACACCTTC.

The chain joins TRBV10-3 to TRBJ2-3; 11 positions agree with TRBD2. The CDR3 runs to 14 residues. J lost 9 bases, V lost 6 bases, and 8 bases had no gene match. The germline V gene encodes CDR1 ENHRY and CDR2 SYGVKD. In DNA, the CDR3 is TGTGCCATCAGCTTAGCGGGGGGGCAGGGAACGCAGTATTTT. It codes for CAISLAGGQGTQYF.

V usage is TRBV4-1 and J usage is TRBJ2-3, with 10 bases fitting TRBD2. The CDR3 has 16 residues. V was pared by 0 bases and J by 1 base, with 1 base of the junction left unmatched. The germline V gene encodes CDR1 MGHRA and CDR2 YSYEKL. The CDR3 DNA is TGCGCCAGCAGCCAAGAAACTAGCGGGGGCACAGATACGCAGTATTTT. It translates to CASSQETSGGTDTQYF.

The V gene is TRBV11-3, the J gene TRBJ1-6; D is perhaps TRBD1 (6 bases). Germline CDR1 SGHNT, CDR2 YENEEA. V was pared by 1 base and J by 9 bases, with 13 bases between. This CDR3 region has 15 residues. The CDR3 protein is CASSLGGTIGSPLHF. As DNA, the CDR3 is TGTGCCAGCAGCTTAGGGGGGACAATCGGTTCACCCCTCCACTTT.

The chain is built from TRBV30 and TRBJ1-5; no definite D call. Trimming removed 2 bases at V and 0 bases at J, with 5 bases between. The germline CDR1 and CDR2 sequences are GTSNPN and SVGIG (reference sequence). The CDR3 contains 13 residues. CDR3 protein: CAWSSGSNQPQHF. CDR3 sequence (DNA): TGTGCCTGGAGTTCGGGTAGCAATCAGCCCCAGCATTTT.

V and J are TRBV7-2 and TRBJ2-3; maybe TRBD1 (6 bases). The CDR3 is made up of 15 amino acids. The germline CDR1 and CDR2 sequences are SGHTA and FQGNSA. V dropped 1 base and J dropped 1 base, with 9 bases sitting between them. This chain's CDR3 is CASSLVGQGTDTQYF. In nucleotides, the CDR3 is TGTGCCAGCAGCTTAGTGGGACAAGGCACAGATACGCAGTATTTT.

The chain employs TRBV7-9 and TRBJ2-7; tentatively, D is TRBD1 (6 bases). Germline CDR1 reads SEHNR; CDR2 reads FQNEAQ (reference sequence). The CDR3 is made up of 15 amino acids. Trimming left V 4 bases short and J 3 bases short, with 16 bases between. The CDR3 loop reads CASSSRTDRGYEQYF. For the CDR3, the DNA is TGTGCCAGCAGCTCAAGGACAGACCGAGGCTACGAGCAGTACTTC.

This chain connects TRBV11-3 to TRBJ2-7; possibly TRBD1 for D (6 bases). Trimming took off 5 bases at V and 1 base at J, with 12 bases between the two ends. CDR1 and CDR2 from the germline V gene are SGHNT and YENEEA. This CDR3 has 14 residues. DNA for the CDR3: TGTGCCAGCAGCAACCGGGACAAGTCCTACGAGCAGTACTTC. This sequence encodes CASSNRDKSYEQYF.

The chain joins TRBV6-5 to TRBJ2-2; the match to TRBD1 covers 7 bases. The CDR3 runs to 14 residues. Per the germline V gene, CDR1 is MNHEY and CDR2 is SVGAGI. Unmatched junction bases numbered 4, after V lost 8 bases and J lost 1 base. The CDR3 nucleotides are TGTGCCAGCCGTACAGGGGTGAACACCGGGGAGCTGTTTTTT. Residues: CASRTGVNTGELFF.

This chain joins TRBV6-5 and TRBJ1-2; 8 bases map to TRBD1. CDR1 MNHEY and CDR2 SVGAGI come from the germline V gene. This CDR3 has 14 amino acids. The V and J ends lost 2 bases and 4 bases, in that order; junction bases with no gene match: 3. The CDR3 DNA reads TGTGCCAGCAGTTACGGACAGGGATCCTATGGCTACACCTTC. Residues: CASSYGQGSYGYTF.

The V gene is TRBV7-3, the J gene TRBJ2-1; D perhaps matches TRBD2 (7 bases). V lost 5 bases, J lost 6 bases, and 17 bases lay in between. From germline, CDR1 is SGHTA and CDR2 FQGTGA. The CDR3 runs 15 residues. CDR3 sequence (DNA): TGTGCCAGCAGCCTGGGGGGGCCCAGGGGCAATGAGCAGTTCTTC. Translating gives CASSLGGPRGNEQFF.

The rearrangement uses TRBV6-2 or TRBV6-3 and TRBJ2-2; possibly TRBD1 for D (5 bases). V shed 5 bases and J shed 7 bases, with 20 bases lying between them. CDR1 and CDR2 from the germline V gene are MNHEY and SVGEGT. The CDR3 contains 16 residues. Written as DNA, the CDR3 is TGTGCCAGCAGTATTATCCCCCTCAGGGTGGGCGGGGAGCTGTTTTTT. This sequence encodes CASSIIPLRVGGELFF.

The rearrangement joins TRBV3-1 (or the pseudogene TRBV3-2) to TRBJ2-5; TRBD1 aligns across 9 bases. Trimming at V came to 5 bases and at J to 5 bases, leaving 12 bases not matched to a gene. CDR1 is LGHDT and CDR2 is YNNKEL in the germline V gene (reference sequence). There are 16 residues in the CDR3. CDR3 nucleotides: TGTGCCAGCAGCTCACAAAGGGGACAGGGTGAGGAGACCCAGTACTTC. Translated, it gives CASSSQRGQGEETQYF.

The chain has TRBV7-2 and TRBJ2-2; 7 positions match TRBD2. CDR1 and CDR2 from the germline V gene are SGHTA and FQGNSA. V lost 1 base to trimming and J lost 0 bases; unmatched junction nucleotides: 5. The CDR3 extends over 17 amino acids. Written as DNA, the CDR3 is TGTGCCAGCAGCTTAGGTTTCAGCGGGGCGAACACCGGGGAGCTGTTTTTT. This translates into CASSLGFSGANTGELFF.

CDR3 sequence (DNA): TGTGCCAGCAGTGAGGCCCTAGGTGTAAATTCACCCCTCCACTTT. Protein: CASSEALGVNSPLHF. The chain combines TRBV6-1 with TRBJ1-6; D unresolved. The CDR3 runs 15 residues. With 3 bases removed from V and 7 bases from J, the gap between germline ends came to 13 bases. Looked up from germline, CDR1 is MNHNS and CDR2 is SASEGT.

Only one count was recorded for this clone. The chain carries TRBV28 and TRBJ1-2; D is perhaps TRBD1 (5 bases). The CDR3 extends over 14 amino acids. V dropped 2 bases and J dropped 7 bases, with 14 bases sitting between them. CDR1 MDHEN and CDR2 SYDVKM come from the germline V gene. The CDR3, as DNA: TGTGCCAGCAGTTTAGGGTCCTACACAGGTGGCTACACCTTC. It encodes CASSLGSYTGGYTF.